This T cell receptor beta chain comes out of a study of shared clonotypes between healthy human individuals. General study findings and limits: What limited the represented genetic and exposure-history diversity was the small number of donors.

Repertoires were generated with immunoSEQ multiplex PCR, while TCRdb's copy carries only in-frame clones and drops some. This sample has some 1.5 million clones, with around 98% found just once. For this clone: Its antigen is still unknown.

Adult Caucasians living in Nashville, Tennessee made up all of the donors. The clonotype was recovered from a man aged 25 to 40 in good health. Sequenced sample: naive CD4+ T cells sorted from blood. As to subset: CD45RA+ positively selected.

CDR3: CAIRPGGGQPQHF. The CDR3 DNA is TGTGCCATCAGGCCAGGGGGCGGTCAGCCCCAGCATTTT. The V gene is TRBV10-3, the J gene TRBJ1-5, with 8 bases identical to TRBD1. The V gene end was trimmed by 6 bases and the J gene end by 6 bases; junction bases not matched to a gene: 4. Germline loops: CDR1 ENHRY, CDR2 SYGVKD. The CDR3 totals 13 residues.